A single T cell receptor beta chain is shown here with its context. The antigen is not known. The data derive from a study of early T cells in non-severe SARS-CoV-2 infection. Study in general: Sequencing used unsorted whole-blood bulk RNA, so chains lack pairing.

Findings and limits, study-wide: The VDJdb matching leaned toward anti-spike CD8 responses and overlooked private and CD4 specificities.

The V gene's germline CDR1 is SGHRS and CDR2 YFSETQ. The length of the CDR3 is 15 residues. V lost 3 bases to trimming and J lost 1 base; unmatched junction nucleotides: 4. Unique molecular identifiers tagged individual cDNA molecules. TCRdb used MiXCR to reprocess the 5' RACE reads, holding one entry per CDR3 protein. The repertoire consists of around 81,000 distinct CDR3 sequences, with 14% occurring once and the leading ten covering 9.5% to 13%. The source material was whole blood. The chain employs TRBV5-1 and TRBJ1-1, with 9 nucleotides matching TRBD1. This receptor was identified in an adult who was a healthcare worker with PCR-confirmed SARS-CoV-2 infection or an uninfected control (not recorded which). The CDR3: CASSSGQGGNTEAFF. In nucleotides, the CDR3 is TGCGCCAGCAGCTCGGGACAGGGCGGGAACACTGAAGCTTTCTTT.